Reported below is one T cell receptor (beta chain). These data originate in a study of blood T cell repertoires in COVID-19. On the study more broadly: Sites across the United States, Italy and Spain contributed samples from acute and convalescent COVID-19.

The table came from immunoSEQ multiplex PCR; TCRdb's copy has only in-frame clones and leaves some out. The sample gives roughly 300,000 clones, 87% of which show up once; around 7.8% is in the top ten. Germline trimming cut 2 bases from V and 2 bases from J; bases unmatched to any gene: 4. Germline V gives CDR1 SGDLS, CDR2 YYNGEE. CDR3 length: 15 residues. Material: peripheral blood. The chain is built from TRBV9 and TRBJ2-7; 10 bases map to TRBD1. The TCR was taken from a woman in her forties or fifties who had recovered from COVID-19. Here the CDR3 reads CASSVRDRGTYEQYF. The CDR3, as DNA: TGTGCCAGCAGCGTCCGGGACAGGGGAACCTACGAGCAGTACTTC.